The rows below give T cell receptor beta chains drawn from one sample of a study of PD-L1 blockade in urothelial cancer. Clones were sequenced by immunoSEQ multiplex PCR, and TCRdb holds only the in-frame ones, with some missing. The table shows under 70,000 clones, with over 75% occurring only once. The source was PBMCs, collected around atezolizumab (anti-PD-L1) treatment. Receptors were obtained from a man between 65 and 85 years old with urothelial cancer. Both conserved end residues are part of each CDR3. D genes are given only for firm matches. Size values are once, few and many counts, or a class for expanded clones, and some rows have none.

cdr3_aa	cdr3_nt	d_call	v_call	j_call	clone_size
CASSYSSLNTEAFF	TGTGCCAGCAGTTACTCGAGTCTGAACACTGAAGCTTTCTTT	-	TRBV6-5	TRBJ1-1	-
CASSYSYSSETQYF	TGTGCCAGCTCGTACTCCTACTCGTCGGAGACCCAGTACTTC	-	TRBV18	TRBJ2-5	-
CASSYGRERSYEQYF	TGTGCCAGCAGTTACGGACGGGAGCGCTCCTACGAGCAGTACTTC	-	TRBV6-5	TRBJ2-7	-
CASRRDRGHVDYGYTF	TGTGCCAGCAGGAGGGACAGGGGGCACGTCGACTATGGCTACACCTTC	TRBD1	TRBV27	TRBJ1-2	once
CASSGTGGNTIYF	TGTGCCAGCAGTGGGACAGGTGGAAACACCATATATTTT	TRBD1	TRBV6-1	TRBJ1-3	-
CASSPQMSDIGNEQFF	TGCGCCAGCAGCCCGCAGATGTCGGACATAGGTAATGAGCAGTTCTTC	-	TRBV4-3	TRBJ2-1	once
CAWRRGGGNTIYF	TGTGCCTGGAGGCGAGGGGGTGGGAACACCATATATTTT	-	TRBV30	TRBJ1-3	-
CASSPIIDRSNEQYF	TGCGCCAGCAGCCCCATAATAGATCGGTCCAACGAGCAGTACTTC	-	TRBV5-1	TRBJ2-7	-
CASTSSGTSKDTQYF	TGTGCCAGTACCTCCTCCGGGACTAGCAAAGATACGCAGTATTTT	TRBD2	TRBV19	TRBJ2-3	-
CTSSLMAGTPYQETQYF	TGCACCAGCAGCCTCATGGCCGGGACACCGTACCAAGAGACCCAGTACTTC	-	TRBV1	TRBJ2-5	-
CASSLDSTEAFF	TGTGCCAGCAGCTTGGACAGTACTGAAGCTTTCTTT	-	TRBV5-4	TRBJ1-1	-
CASSQGRLAGLETQYF	TGTGCCAGCAGCCAAGGGAGGCTAGCGGGATTGGAGACCCAGTACTTC	TRBD2	TRBV14	TRBJ2-5	-
CASRRETFTDTQYF	TGTGCCAGCAGGAGAGAGACATTCACAGATACGCAGTATTTT	-	TRBV6-1	TRBJ2-3	-
CASSIRGMNTEAFF	TGTGCCAGTAGTATAAGGGGGATGAACACTGAAGCTTTCTTT	-	TRBV19	TRBJ1-1	few
CASSVEGGLNTEAFF	TGTGCCAGCAGCGTAGAAGGAGGATTGAACACTGAAGCTTTCTTT	-	TRBV9	TRBJ1-1	-
CASSQEGTGRTEAFF	TGCGCCAGCAGCCAAGAGGGTACAGGCAGGACTGAAGCTTTCTTT	-	TRBV4-3	TRBJ1-1	-
CASSADRAYEQYF	TGTGCCAGCAGCGCTGACAGGGCCTACGAGCAGTACTTC	TRBD1	TRBV7-6	TRBJ2-7	-
CASSPRTAYEQYF	TGTGCCAGCAGTCCCCGGACAGCCTACGAGCAGTACTTC	-	TRBV27	TRBJ2-7	-
CASSVASGGTEAFF	TGTGCCAGCAGCGTAGCCTCGGGGGGCACTGAAGCTTTCTTT	-	TRBV5-5	TRBJ1-1	-
CASSPIGQAYEQYF	TGTGCCAGCTCACCAATCGGACAGGCCTACGAGCAGTACTTC	TRBD1	TRBV18	TRBJ2-7	-
CASSPGTASTNTEAFF	TGTGCCAGCTCCCCCGGGACAGCGAGCACGAACACTGAAGCTTTCTTT	TRBD1	TRBV18	TRBJ1-1	-
CASSHGSGQPQHF	TGTGCCAGCAGCCACGGCAGCGGTCAGCCCCAGCATTTT	-	TRBV4-2	TRBJ1-5	-
CASSLDPGLAGSSSYNEQFF	TGTGCCAGCAGCTTAGATCCGGGACTAGCGGGTTCCAGCTCCTACAATGAGCAGTTCTTC	TRBD2	TRBV11-3	TRBJ2-1	-
CASSPRGSGANVLTF	TGTGCCAGCAGCCCCAGGGGTTCTGGGGCCAACGTCCTGACTTTC	-	TRBV7-3	TRBJ2-6	-
CASSTPSGLGNEQFF	TGTGCCAGCAGTACACCTAGCGGCCTAGGGAATGAGCAGTTCTTC	TRBD2	TRBV6-5	TRBJ2-1	-
CASSPRIAGYNEQFF	TGTGCCAGCAGCCCACGGATAGCGGGGTACAATGAGCAGTTCTTC	TRBD2	TRBV9	TRBJ2-1	once
CASSLLGTEAFF	TGTGCCAGCAGTCTACTCGGCACTGAAGCTTTCTTT	-	TRBV6-6	TRBJ1-1	-
CASSSKGLSGTSVTDTQYF	TGTGCCAGTAGTTCAAAGGGCCTCTCCGGGACTAGCGTCACAGATACGCAGTATTTT	TRBD2	TRBV19	TRBJ2-3	-
CASSYFGSSYEQYF	TGTGCCAGCAGCTACTTCGGTAGCTCCTACGAGCAGTACTTC	-	TRBV5-6	TRBJ2-7	-
CASSISPGGKEQFF	TGTGCCAGTAGTATATCCCCCGGGGGGAAAGAGCAGTTCTTC	TRBD2	TRBV19	TRBJ2-1	-
CASSLNFEQFF	TGTGCCAGCAGCTTAAACTTTGAGCAGTTCTTC	-	TRBV7-2	TRBJ2-1	-
CASSAGLAGAADTQYF	TGCGCCAGCAGCGCCGGACTAGCGGGAGCTGCAGATACGCAGTATTTT	TRBD2	TRBV5-1	TRBJ2-3	-
CASSQDTDTQYF	TGTGCCAGCAGCCAGGACACAGATACGCAGTATTTT	-	TRBV11-2	TRBJ2-3	-
CASRRDFDTYEQYF	TGTGCCAGCAGGCGGGACTTCGACACCTACGAGCAGTACTTC	-	TRBV2	TRBJ2-7	-
CASGTGAGGYTF	TGTGCCAGCGGGACAGGGGCGGGTGGCTACACCTTC	TRBD1	TRBV2	TRBJ1-2	-
CASSFGGSLQNIQYF	TGTGCCAGCAGCTTTGGCGGGAGCCTTCAAAACATTCAGTACTTC	TRBD2	TRBV14	TRBJ2-4	-
CASRQVTQVRSYNEQFF	TGTGCCAGCAGGCAGGTAACACAGGTACGCTCCTACAATGAGCAGTTCTTC	-	TRBV28	TRBJ2-1	few
CASSQRQRSYEQYF	TGTGCCAGCAGCCAAAGACAGAGATCCTACGAGCAGTACTTC	-	TRBV14	TRBJ2-7	-
CAWSYGGGQPQHF	TGTGCCTGGAGTTACGGGGGAGGGCAGCCCCAGCATTTT	-	TRBV30	TRBJ1-5	-
CASSQEAVPPGEQYF	TGCGCCAGCAGCCAAGAGGCGGTCCCCCCGGGAGAGCAGTACTTC	-	TRBV4-1	TRBJ2-7	many
CASSTSGRARDTQYF	TGTGCCAGCAGCACTAGCGGGAGGGCGAGAGATACGCAGTATTTT	TRBD2	TRBV7-9	TRBJ2-3	-
CAWSVQQGTNTIYF	TGTGCCTGGAGTGTACAACAGGGGACAAACACCATATATTTT	TRBD1	TRBV30	TRBJ1-3	-
CASSPYQGADNEQFF	TGTGCCAGCTCACCATACCAGGGGGCGGACAATGAGCAGTTCTTC	TRBD1	TRBV18	TRBJ2-1	-
CAMGQGGEQYF	TGTGCCATGGGGCAGGGAGGCGAGCAGTACTTC	-	TRBV10-3	TRBJ2-7	-
CASSSRIGLVGTGELFF	TGTGCCAGCAGCTCCAGGATAGGCCTCGTGGGCACCGGGGAGCTGTTTTTT	-	TRBV11-2	TRBJ2-2	-
CASSGWTSVDTQYF	TGTGCCAGCAGCGGCTGGACTAGCGTAGATACGCAGTATTTT	TRBD2	TRBV5-4	TRBJ2-3	-
CASSPIGTGFQETQYF	TGTGCCAGCAGTCCGATAGGGACAGGCTTCCAAGAGACCCAGTACTTC	TRBD1	TRBV28	TRBJ2-5	once
CASSEWLLAGALEQFF	TGTGCCAGCAGTGAATGGTTACTAGCGGGGGCCTTGGAGCAGTTCTTC	TRBD2	TRBV6-1	TRBJ2-1	once